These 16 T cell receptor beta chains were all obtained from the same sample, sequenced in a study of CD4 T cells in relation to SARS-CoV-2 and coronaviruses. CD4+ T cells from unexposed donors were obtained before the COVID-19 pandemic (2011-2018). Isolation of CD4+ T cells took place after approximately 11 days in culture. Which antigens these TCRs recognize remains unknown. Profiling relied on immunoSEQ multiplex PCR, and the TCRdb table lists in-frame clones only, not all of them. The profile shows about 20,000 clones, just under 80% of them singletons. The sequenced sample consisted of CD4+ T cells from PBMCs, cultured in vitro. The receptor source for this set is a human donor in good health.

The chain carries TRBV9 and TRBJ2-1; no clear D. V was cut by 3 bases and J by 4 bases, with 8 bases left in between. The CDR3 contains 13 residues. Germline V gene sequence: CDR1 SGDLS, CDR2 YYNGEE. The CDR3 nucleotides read TGTGCCAGCAGCGCTCGCCTGTACAATGAGCAGTTCTTC. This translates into CASSARLYNEQFF.

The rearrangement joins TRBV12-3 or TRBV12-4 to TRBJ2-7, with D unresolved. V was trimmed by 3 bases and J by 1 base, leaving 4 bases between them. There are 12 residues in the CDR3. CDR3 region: CASSLDSYEQYF. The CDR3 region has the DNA TGTGCCAGCAGTTTGGATTCCTACGAGCAGTACTTC.

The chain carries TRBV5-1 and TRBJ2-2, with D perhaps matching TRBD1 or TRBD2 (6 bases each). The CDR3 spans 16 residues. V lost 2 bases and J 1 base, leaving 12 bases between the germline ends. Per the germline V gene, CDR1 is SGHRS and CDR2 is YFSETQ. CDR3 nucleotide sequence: TGCGCCAGCAGCTTTGGAGGGACACTGAACACCGGGGAGCTGTTTTTT. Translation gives CASSFGGTLNTGELFF. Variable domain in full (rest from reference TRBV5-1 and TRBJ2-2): KAGVTQTPRYLIKTRGQQVTLSCSPISGHRSVSWYQQTPGQGLQFLFEYFSETQRNKGNFPGRFSGRQFSNSRSEMNVSTLELGDSALYLCASSFGGTLNTGELFFGEGSRLTVL.

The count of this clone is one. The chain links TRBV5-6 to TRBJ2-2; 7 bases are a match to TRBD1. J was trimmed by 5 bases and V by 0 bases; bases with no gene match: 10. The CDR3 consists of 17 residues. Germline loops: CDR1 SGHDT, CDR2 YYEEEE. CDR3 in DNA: TGTGCCAGCAGCTTGGCCGTGACAGGGATCAGGACCGGGGAGCTGTTTTTT. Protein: CASSLAVTGIRTGELFF.

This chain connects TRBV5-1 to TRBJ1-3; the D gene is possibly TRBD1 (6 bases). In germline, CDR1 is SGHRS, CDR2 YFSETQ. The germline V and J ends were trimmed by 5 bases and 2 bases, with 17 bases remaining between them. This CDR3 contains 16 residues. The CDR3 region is CASSLGTTVAGNTIYF. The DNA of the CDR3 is TGCGCCAGCAGTTTAGGGACAACGGTTGCTGGAAACACCATATATTTT.

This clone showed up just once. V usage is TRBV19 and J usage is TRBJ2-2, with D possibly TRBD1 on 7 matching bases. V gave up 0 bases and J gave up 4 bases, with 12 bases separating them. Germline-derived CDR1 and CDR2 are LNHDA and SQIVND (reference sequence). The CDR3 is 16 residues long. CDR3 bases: TGTGCCAGTAGTATAGATCGGCAGGGGGGCACCGGGGAGCTGTTTTTT. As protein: CASSIDRQGGTGELFF.

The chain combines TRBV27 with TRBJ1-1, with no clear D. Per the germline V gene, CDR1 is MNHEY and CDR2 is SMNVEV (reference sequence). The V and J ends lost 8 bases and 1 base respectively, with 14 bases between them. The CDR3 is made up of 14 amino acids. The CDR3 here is CASRWDARNTEAFF. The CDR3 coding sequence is TGTGCCAGCCGTTGGGATGCTCGGAACACTGAAGCTTTCTTT.

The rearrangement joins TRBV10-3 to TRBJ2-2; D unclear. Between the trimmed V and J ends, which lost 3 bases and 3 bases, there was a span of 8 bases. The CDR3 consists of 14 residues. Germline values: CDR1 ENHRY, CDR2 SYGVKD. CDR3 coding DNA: TGTGCCATCAGTGATCCCGGCTACACCGGGGAGCTGTTTTTT. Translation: CAISDPGYTGELFF.

This chain's CDR3 is CASSIGLAGAVGDEQFF. The CDR3 DNA reads TGTGCCAGTAGTATAGGGCTAGCGGGAGCGGTTGGGGATGAGCAGTTCTTC. The chain combines TRBV19 with TRBJ2-1, with 10 bases fitting TRBD2. Germline CDR1 is LNHDA and CDR2 is SQIVND (reference sequence). J was trimmed by 8 bases and V by 1 base; bases with no gene match: 11. The CDR3 totals 17 residues.

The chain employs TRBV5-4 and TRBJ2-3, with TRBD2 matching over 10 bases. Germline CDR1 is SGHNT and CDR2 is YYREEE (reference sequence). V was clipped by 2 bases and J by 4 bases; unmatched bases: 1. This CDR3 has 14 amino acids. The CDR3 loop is CASSLAGGADTQYF. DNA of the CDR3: TGTGCCAGCAGCTTAGCGGGAGGGGCAGATACGCAGTATTTT.

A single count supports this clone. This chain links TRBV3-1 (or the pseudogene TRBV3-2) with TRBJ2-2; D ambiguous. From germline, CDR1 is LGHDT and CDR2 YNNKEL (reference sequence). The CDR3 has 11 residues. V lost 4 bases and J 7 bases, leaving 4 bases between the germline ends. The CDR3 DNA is TGTGCCAGCAGCCTTAGCGGGGAGCTGTTTTTT. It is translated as CASSLSGELFF.

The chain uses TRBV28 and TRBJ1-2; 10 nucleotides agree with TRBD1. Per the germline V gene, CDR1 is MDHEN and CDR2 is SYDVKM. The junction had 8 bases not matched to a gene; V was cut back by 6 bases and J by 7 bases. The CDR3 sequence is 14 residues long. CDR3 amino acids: CASRGGTGVSGYTF. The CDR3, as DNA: TGTGCCAGCAGGGGGGGGACAGGGGTTTCTGGCTACACCTTC.

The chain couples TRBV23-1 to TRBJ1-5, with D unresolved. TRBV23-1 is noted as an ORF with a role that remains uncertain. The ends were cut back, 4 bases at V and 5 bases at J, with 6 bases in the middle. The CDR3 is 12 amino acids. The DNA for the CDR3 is TGCGCCAGCAGTCCGCGGCATCAGCCCCAGCATTTT. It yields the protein CASSPRHQPQHF.

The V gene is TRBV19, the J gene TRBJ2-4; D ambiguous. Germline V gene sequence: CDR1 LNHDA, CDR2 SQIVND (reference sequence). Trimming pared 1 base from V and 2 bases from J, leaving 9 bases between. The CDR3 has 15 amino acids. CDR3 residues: CASSIGTGSKNIQYF. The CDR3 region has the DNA TGTGCCAGTAGTATAGGAACCGGGTCCAAAAACATTCAGTACTTC.

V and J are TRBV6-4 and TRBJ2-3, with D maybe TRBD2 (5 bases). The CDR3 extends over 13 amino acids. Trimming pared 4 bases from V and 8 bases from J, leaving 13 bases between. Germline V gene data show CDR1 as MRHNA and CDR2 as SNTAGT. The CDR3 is CASSALGGGTQYF. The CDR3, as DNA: TGTGCCAGCAGTGCTCTAGGAGGCGGTACGCAGTATTTT.

The CDR3 sequence is CASSGGLVSANTQYF. The DNA of the CDR3 is TGTGCCAGCAGTGGTGGACTCGTCTCTGCCAATACGCAGTATTTT. The chain links TRBV27 to TRBJ2-3, with D perhaps TRBD2 (5 bases). Germline V gene lookup returns CDR1 MNHEY and CDR2 SMNVEV (reference sequence). The CDR3 is 15 amino acids. V lost 5 bases, J lost 7 bases, and 19 bases lay in between.